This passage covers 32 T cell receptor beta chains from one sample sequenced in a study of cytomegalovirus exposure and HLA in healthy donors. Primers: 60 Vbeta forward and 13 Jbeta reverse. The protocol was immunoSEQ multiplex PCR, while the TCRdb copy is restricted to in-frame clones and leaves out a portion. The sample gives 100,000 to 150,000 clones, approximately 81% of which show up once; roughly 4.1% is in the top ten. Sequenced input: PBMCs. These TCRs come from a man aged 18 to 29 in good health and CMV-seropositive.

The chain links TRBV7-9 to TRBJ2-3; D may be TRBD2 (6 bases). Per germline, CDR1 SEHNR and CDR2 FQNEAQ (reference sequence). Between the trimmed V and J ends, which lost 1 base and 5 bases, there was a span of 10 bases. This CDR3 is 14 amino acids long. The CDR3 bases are TGTGCCAGCAGCTTAGGCGGGATGAGAGATACGCAGTATTTT. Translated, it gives CASSLGGMRDTQYF.

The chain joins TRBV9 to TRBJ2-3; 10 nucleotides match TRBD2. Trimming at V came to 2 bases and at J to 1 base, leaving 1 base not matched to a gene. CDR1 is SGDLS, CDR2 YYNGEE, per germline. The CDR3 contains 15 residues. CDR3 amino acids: CASSVTSGGTDTQYF. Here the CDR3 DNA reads TGTGCCAGCAGCGTCACTAGCGGGGGCACAGATACGCAGTATTTT. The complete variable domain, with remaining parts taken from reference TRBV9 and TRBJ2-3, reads DSGVTQTPKHLITATGQRVTLRCSPRSGDLSVYWYQQSLDQGLQFLIQYYNGEERAKGNILERFSAQQFPDLHSELNLSSLELGDSALYFCASSVTSGGTDTQYFGPGTRLTVL.

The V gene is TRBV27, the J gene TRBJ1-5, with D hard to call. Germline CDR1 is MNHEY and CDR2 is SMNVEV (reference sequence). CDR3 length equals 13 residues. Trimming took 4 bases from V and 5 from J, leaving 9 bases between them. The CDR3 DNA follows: TGTGCCAGCAGTTCATCTTTCGATCAGCCCCAGCATTTT. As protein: CASSSSFDQPQHF.

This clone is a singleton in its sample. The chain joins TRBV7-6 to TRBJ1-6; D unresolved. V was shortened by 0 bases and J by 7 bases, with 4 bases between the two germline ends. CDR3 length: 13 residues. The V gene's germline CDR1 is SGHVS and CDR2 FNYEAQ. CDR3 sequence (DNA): TGTGCCAGCAGCTTAGCGGAGAATTCACCCCTCCACTTT. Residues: CASSLAENSPLHF.

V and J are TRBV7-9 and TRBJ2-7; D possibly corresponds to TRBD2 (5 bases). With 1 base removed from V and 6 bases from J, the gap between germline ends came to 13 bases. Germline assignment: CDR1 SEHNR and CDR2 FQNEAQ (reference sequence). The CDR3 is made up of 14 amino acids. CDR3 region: CASSLEGDGSEQYF. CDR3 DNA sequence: TGTGCCAGCAGCTTAGAGGGAGACGGGTCCGAGCAGTACTTC. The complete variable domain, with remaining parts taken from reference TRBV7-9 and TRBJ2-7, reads DTGVSQNPRHKITKRGQNVTFRCDPISEHNRLYWYRQTLGQGPEFLTYFQNEAQLEKSRLLSDRFSAERPKGSFSTLEIQRTEQGDSAMYLCASSLEGDGSEQYFGPGTRLTVT.

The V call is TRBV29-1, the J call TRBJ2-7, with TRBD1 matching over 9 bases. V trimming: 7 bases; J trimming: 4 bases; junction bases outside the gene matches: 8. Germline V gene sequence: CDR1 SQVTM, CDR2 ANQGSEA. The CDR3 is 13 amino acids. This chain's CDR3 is CSAAGTGQYEQYF. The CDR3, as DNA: TGCAGCGCCGCCGGGACAGGGCAATACGAGCAGTACTTC.

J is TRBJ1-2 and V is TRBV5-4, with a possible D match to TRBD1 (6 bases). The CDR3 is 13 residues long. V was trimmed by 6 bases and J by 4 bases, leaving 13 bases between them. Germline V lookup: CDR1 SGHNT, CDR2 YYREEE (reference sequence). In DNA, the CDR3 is TGTGCCAGCAAGACGACAGGAGTCTATGGCTACACCTTC. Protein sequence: CASKTTGVYGYTF.

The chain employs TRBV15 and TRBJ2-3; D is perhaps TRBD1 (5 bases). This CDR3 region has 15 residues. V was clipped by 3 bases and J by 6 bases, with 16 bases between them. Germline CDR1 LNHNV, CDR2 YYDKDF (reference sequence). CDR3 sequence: CATSRRSGAGDTQYF. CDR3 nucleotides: TGTGCCACCAGCAGGCGGTCCGGCGCAGGGGATACGCAGTATTTT.

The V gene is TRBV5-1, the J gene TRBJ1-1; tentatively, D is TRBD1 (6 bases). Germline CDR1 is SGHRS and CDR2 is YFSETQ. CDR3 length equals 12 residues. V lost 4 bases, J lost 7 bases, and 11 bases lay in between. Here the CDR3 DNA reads TGCGCCAGCAGCGCAGGACAGAGTGAAGCTTTCTTT. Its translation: CASSAGQSEAFF.

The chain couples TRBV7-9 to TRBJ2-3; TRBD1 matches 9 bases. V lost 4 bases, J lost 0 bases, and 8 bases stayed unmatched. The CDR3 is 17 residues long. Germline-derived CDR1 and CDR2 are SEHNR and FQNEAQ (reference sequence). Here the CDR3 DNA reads TGTGCCAGCAGCTCGTCCCGGGACAGGGTCAGCACAGATACGCAGTATTTT. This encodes CASSSSRDRVSTDTQYF.

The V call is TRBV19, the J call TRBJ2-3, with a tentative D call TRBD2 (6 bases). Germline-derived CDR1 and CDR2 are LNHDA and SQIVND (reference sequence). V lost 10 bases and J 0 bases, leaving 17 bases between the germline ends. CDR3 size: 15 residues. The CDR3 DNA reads TGTGCCACCTCAGGATGGGGGGATAGCACAGATACGCAGTATTTT. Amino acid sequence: CATSGWGDSTDTQYF.

The CDR3 loop is CASSHRMGGDEQFF. DNA of the CDR3: TGTGCCAGCAGCCATCGGATGGGGGGGGATGAGCAGTTCTTC. The rearrangement links TRBV4-2 to TRBJ2-1; 7 bases are shared with TRBD2. The CDR3 has 14 amino acids. J gave up 8 bases and V 3 bases, and 7 bases lay outside the gene matches. Germline CDR1 LGHNA, CDR2 YNFKEQ.

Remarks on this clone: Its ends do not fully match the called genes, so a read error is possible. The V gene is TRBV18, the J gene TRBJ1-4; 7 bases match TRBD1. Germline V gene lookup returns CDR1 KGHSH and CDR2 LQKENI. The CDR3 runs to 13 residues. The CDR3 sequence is CASPPLTGEKLFF. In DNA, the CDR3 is TGTGCCAGCCCACCCCTGACAGGGGAAAAACTGTTTTTT. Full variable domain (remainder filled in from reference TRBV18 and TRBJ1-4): NAGVMQNPRHLVRRRGQEARLRCSPMKGHSHVYWYRQLPEEGLKFMVYLQKENIIDESGMPKERFSAEFPKEGPSILRIQQVVRGDSAAYFCASPPLTGEKLFFGSGTQLSVL.

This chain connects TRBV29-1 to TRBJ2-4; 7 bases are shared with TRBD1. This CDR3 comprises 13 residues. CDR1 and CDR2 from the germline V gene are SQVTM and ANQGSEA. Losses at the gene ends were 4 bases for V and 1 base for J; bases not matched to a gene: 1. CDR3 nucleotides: TGCAGCGTTGCGGACAGGGCCAAAAACATTCAGTACTTC. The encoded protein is CSVADRAKNIQYF.

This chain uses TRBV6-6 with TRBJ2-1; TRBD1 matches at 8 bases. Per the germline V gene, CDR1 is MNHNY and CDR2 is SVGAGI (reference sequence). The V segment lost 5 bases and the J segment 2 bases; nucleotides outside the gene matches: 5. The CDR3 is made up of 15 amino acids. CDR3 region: CASSQRQGPYNEQFF. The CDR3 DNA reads TGTGCCAGCAGTCAACGACAGGGGCCCTACAATGAGCAGTTCTTC.

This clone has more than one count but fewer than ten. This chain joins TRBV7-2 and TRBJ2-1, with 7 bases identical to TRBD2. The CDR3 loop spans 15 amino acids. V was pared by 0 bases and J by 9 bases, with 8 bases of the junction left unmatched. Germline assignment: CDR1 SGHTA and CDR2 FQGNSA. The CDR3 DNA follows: TGTGCCAGCAGCTTAGCAATTACTAGCGCCATTGAGCAGTTCTTC. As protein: CASSLAITSAIEQFF.

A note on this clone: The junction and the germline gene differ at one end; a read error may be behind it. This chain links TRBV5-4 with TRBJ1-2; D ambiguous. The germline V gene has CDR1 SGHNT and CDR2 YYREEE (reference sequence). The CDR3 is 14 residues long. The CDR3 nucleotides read TGTGCCAGCAGCGACAAGTTGACAACCTTAACCATTGGCTTC. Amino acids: CASSDKLTTLTIGF.

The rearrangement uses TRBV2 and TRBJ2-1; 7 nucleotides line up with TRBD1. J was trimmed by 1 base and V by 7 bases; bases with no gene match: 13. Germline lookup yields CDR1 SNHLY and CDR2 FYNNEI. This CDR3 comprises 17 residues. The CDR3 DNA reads TGTGCCAGCATTGTATTTGAGGGGGCCAAATCCTACAATGAGCAGTTCTTC. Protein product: CASIVFEGAKSYNEQFF. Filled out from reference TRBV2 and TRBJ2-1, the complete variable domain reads EPEVTQTPSHQVTQMGQEVILRCVPISNHLYFYWYRQILGQKVEFLVSFYNNEISEKSEIFDDQFSVERPDGSNFTLKIRSTKLEDSAMYFCASIVFEGAKSYNEQFFGPGTRLTVL.

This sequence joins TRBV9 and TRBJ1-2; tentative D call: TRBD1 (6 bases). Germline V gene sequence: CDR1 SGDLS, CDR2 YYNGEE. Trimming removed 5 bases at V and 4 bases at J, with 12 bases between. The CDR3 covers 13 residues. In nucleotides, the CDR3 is TGTGCCAGCAGTCGTGAACAGGGCTATGGCTACACCTTC. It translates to CASSREQGYGYTF.

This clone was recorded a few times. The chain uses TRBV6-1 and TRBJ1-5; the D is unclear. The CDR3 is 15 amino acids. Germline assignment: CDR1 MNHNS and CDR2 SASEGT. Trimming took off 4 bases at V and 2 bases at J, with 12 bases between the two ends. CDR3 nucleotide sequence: TGTGCCAGCAGTGGCTGGGCTTCGGGCAATCAGCCCCAGCATTTT. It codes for CASSGWASGNQPQHF.

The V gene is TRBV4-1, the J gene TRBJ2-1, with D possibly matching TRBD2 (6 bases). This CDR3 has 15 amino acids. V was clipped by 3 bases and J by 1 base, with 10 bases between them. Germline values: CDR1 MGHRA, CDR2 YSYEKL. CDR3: CASSQSRESYNEQFF. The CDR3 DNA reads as TGCGCCAGCAGCCAGTCGCGGGAATCCTACAATGAGCAGTTCTTC.

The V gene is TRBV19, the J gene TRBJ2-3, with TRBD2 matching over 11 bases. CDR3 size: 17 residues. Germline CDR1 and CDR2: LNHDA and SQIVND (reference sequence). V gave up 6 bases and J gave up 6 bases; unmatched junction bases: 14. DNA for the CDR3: TGTGCCAGTAGGAATAGCGGGAGGGCCGTTTCTTTCGATACGCAGTATTTT. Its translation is CASRNSGRAVSFDTQYF.

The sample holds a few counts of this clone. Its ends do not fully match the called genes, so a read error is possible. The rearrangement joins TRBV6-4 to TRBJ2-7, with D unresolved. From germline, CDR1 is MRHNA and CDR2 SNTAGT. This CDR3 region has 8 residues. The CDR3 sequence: CASSSSLF. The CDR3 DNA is TGTGCCAGCAGTTCTAGTCTCTTC.

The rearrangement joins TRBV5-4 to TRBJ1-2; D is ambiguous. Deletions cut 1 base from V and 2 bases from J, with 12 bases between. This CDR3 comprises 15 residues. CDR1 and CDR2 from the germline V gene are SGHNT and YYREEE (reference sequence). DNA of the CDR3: TGTGCCAGCAGCTTGCCGGCAGGCGACAACTATGGCTACACCTTC. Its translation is CASSLPAGDNYGYTF. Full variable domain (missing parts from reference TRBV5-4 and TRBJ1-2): ETGVTQSPTHLIKTRGQQVTLRCSSQSGHNTVSWYQQALGQGPQFIFQYYREEENGRGNFPPRFSGLQFPNYSSELNVNALELDDSALYLCASSLPAGDNYGYTFGSGTRLTVV.

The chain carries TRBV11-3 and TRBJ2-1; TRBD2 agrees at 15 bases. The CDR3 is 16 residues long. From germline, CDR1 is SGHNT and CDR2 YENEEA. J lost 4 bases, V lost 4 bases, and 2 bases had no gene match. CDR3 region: CASSSGLAGGYNEQFF. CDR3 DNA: TGTGCCAGCAGCTCGGGACTAGCGGGGGGATACAATGAGCAGTTCTTC.

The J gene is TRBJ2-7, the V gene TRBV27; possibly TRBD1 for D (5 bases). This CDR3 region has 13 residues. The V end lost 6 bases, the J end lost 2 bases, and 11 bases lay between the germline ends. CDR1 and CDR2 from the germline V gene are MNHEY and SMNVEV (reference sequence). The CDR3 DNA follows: TGTGCCAGCAGCCGCCAGGGCCCCTACGAGCAGTACTTC. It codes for CASSRQGPYEQYF.

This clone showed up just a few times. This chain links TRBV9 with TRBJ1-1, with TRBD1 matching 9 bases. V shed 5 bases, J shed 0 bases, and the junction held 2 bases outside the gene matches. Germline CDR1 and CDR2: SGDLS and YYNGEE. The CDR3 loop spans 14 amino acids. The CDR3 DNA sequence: TGTGCCAGCAGGGGACAGGGCATGAACACTGAAGCTTTCTTT. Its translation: CASRGQGMNTEAFF.

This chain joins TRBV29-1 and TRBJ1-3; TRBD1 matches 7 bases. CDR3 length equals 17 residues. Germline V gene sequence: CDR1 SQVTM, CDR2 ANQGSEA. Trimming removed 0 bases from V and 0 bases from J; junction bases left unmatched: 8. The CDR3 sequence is CSVEDPRQGPSGNTIYF. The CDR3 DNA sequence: TGCAGCGTTGAAGATCCAAGACAGGGTCCCTCTGGAAACACCATATATTTT.

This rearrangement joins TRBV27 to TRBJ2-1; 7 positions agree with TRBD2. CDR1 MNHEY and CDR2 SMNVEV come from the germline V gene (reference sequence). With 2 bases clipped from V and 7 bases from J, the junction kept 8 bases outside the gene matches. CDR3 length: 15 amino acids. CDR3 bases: TGTGCCAGCAGTTTAAGGGCTAGCGGCCATAATGAGCAGTTCTTC. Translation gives CASSLRASGHNEQFF.

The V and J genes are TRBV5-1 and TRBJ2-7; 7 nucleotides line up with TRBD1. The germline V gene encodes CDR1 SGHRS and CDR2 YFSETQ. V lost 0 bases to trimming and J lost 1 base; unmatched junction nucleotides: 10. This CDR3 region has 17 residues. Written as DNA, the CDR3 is TGCGCCAGCAGCTTGGCCACCGGGACAGTTAATTCCTACGAGCAGTACTTC. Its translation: CASSLATGTVNSYEQYF.

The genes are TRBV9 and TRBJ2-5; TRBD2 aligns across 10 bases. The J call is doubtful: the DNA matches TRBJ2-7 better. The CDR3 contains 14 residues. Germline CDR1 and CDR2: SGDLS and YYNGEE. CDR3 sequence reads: CASSVASGGSEQYF. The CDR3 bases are TGTGCCAGCAGCGTAGCTAGCGGGGGCTCCGAGCAGTACTTC.

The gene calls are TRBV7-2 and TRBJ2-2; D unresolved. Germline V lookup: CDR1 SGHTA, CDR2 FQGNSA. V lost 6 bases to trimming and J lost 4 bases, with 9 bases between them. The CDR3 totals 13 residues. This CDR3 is CASRNRSTGELFF. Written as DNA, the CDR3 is TGTGCCAGCAGAAATAGAAGCACCGGGGAGCTGTTTTTT.